The 21 T cell receptor beta chains given below trace back to one sample, sequenced in a study of cytomegalovirus exposure and HLA in healthy donors (dated 2017 in TCRdb). The library relied on the immunoSEQ multiplex PCR assay. For the multiplex PCR, a mixture combining 60 forward primers for TCR Vbeta segments and 13 reverse primers for TCR Jbeta segments was used. TCRdb provides this immuneACCESS table in a form limited to in-frame rearrangements. Some clones are lacking; in checked studies, under half of them reflect an unresolved V gene, and why the rest are absent is not known. The sample includes hundreds of thousands of clones, with 60% to 80% observed a single time. The ten largest clones capture 3.5% to 4% of the sample. Sequenced: PBMCs. The receptors were sampled from a male donor in good health and CMV-seronegative.

The genes are TRBV29-1 and TRBJ2-3; D is undetermined. V was shortened by 4 bases and J by 0 bases, with 5 bases between the two germline ends. The CDR3 is 12 amino acids. From germline, CDR1 is SQVTM and CDR2 ANQGSEA. The CDR3 DNA follows: TGCAGCGTTGTATATAGCACAGATACGCAGTATTTT. Its translation: CSVVYSTDTQYF.

In regard to this clone: Relative to the germline gene, one junction end is altered; a read error may explain this. V usage is TRBV30 and J usage is TRBJ2-7; 8 positions agree with TRBD1. In germline, CDR1 is GTSNPN, CDR2 SVGIG (reference sequence). CDR3 length equals 14 residues. The CDR3 nucleotides read TGTGCCCGGAGTGCGGGAAGACAGGGGAACGAGCAGTACTTC. It specifies CARSAGRQGNEQYF. Together with reference TRBV30 and TRBJ2-7, the CDR3 gives the full variable domain: SQTIHQWPATLVQPVGSPLSLECTVEGTSNPNLYWYRQAAGRGLQLLFYSVGIGQISSEVPQNLSASRPQDRQFILSSKKLLLSDSGFYLCARSAGRQGNEQYFGPGTRLTVT.

The genes are TRBV7-9 and TRBJ1-5; TRBD1 aligns across 7 bases. V lost 5 bases to trimming and J lost 0 bases; unmatched junction nucleotides: 4. Germline V gives CDR1 SEHNR, CDR2 FQNEAQ (reference sequence). The CDR3 runs 15 residues. The DNA of the CDR3 is TGTGCCAGCAGCCTAACAGGGGATAGCAATCAGCCCCAGCATTTT. Encoded protein: CASSLTGDSNQPQHF.

This sequence joins TRBV20-1 and TRBJ1-2; D unresolved. Trimming pared 7 bases from V and 8 bases from J, leaving 11 bases between. CDR3 length: 10 amino acids. Germline-derived CDR1 and CDR2 are DFQATT and SNEGSKA (reference sequence). CDR3 sequence reads: CSGQRLGYTF. CDR3 nucleotides: TGCAGTGGGCAGAGGCTGGGCTACACCTTC.

V usage is TRBV7-3 and J usage is TRBJ2-5; TRBD2 aligns across 7 bases. Germline-derived CDR1 and CDR2 are SGHTA and FQGTGA. This CDR3 contains 17 residues. V shed 5 bases, J shed 4 bases, and the junction held 16 bases outside the gene matches. The DNA of the CDR3 is TGTGCCAGCAGCCCGGGAAATAGCGCGGGAGAAATAGAGACCCAGTACTTC. As protein: CASSPGNSAGEIETQYF. Drawing the rest from reference TRBV7-3 and TRBJ2-5, the complete variable domain is GAGVSQTPSNKVTEKGKYVELRCDPISGHTALYWYRQSLGQGPEFLIYFQGTGAADDSGLPNDRFFAVRPEGSVSTLKIQRTERGDSAVYLCASSPGNSAGEIETQYFGPGTRLLVL.

The rearrangement joins TRBV5-1 to TRBJ2-3; 7 bases are a match to TRBD1. The CDR3 consists of 15 residues. After removal of 2 bases from V and 2 bases from J, the junction contained 5 bases not matched to a gene. CDR1 is SGHRS and CDR2 is YFSETQ in the germline V gene. DNA for the CDR3: TGCGCCAGCAGCTTCGTTCAGGGGGACACAGATACGCAGTATTTT. This translates into CASSFVQGDTDTQYF.

The chain has TRBV30 and TRBJ2-1; no reliable D call. Per the germline V gene, CDR1 is GTSNPN and CDR2 is SVGIG (reference sequence). Between the trimmed V and J ends, which lost 5 bases and 10 bases, there was a span of 12 bases. The CDR3 covers 11 residues. The CDR3 reads CAWGLTEEQFF. The CDR3 region has the DNA TGTGCCTGGGGCCTCACCGAAGAGCAGTTCTTC.

The V gene is TRBV28, the J gene TRBJ2-7; D might be TRBD2 (6 bases). The germline V and J ends were trimmed by 7 bases and 6 bases, with 16 bases remaining between them. Germline CDR1 is MDHEN and CDR2 is SYDVKM. The CDR3 is made up of 13 amino acids. The CDR3 nucleotides are TGTGCCAGCACGGGGAGGCCCTCGGGCGAGCAGTACTTC. Amino acids: CASTGRPSGEQYF.

This chain joins TRBV2 and TRBJ2-5; no clear D gene. There are 11 residues in the CDR3. Germline CDR1 and CDR2: SNHLY and FYNNEI. Trimming removed 8 bases from V and 3 bases from J, with 7 bases in between. DNA for the CDR3: TGTGCCAGCCAGATTGAAGAGACCCAGTACTTC. This encodes CASQIEETQYF.

This clone has just a few counts. The chain uses TRBV27 and TRBJ1-1, with D tentatively TRBD1 (5 bases). Germline CDR1 is MNHEY and CDR2 is SMNVEV (reference sequence). V lost 2 bases to trimming and J lost 0 bases, with 7 bases between them. The CDR3 loop spans 14 amino acids. In DNA form, the CDR3 reads TGTGCCAGCAGTTTACAGGGCCTGAACACTGAAGCTTTCTTT. Residues: CASSLQGLNTEAFF.

This clone was seen only once. This chain joins TRBV2 and TRBJ2-3, with D tentatively TRBD2 (6 bases). This CDR3 comprises 15 residues. Germline values: CDR1 SNHLY, CDR2 FYNNEI. V lost 1 base and J 4 bases, leaving 12 bases between the germline ends. This chain's CDR3 is CASSEGLGLSDTQYF. The CDR3 coding sequence is TGTGCCAGCAGTGAAGGTTTGGGACTTTCAGATACGCAGTATTTT.

This clone was detected only a few times. This sequence joins TRBV7-8 and TRBJ2-7; the match to TRBD2 covers 7 bases. This CDR3 has 16 residues. Unmatched junction bases numbered 10, after V lost 5 bases and J lost 0 bases. From germline, CDR1 is SGHVS and CDR2 FQNEAQ. CDR3 sequence (DNA): TGTGCCAGCAGCCTAACGCTAGCGGAGAGCTCCTACGAGCAGTACTTC. Its protein product is CASSLTLAESSYEQYF.

This clone occurred a few times. The chain has TRBV5-6 and TRBJ2-7; 7 nucleotides match TRBD1. The trim removed 2 bases at V and 5 bases at J, leaving 10 bases unmatched. Germline V gene data show CDR1 as SGHDT and CDR2 as YYEEEE. This CDR3 region has 15 residues. In DNA, the CDR3 is TGTGCCAGCAGCTTCGAGACAGGGTTTATCCACGAGCAGTACTTC. It encodes CASSFETGFIHEQYF.

The rearrangement joins TRBV21-1 to TRBJ2-7; the table's D call of TRBD2 was not tested on the DNA. TRBV21-1 is tagged as a pseudogene. CDR3 length: 15 residues. The chain's CDR3 is CASSWGTRVNHEQYF. As DNA, the CDR3 is TGTGCCAGCAGCTGGGGGACTCGCGTTAACCACGAGCAGTACTTC.

CDR3 protein: CASSLEGSSNQPQHF. In DNA, the CDR3 is TGTGCCAGCAGCCTTGAAGGGAGTAGCAATCAGCCCCAGCATTTT. The chain carries TRBV27 and TRBJ1-5; D not certain. The length of the CDR3 is 15 residues. Germline loops: CDR1 MNHEY, CDR2 SMNVEV (reference sequence). Trimming shortened V by 6 bases and J by 0 bases, and 12 bases separated the two germline ends.

The chain employs TRBV9 and TRBJ2-1; D gene ambiguous. CDR1 is SGDLS, CDR2 YYNGEE, per germline. The germline V and J ends were trimmed by 1 base and 9 bases, with 17 bases remaining between them. The CDR3 consists of 15 residues. CDR3 loop: CASSVNPGQNIEQFF. The CDR3 region has the DNA TGTGCCAGCAGCGTAAATCCGGGTCAGAACATTGAGCAGTTCTTC.

The gene calls are TRBV29-1 and TRBJ1-2; D might be TRBD1 (6 bases). CDR3 size: 11 residues. V was shortened by 5 bases and J by 4 bases, with 8 bases between the two germline ends. Germline-derived CDR1 and CDR2 are SQVTM and ANQGSEA. The CDR3 bases are TGCAGCGTTCAGGGGCTCTATGGCTACACCTTC. Translation: CSVQGLYGYTF.

The J gene is TRBJ1-5, the V gene TRBV19; TRBD1 might be the D (5 bases). Germline V gene sequence: CDR1 LNHDA, CDR2 SQIVND (reference sequence). With 7 bases removed from V and 5 bases from J, the gap between germline ends came to 15 bases. The CDR3 loop spans 14 amino acids. CDR3 sequence reads: CASKRAQGYQPQHF. The CDR3 DNA reads TGTGCCAGTAAAAGGGCGCAGGGCTATCAGCCCCAGCATTTT.

About this clone: Germline and junction disagree at one end, which may indicate a read error. The chain carries TRBV7-9 and TRBJ2-3; the match to TRBD2 covers 9 bases. This CDR3 has 14 amino acids. The germline V gene encodes CDR1 SEHNR and CDR2 FQNEAQ (reference sequence). CDR3 in DNA: TGTTCCAGCAGCCCTAGCGGGACCACAGATACGCAGTATTTT. Its protein is CSSSPSGTTDTQYF.

The rearrangement links TRBV14 to TRBJ2-7; D may be TRBD2 (6 bases). Germline values: CDR1 SGHDN, CDR2 FVKESK. The CDR3 is made up of 13 amino acids. The ends were cut back, 8 bases at V and 3 bases at J, with 14 bases in the middle. DNA of the CDR3: TGTGCCAGCCGAACGACGGGGGACTACGAGCAGTACTTC. Translating gives CASRTTGDYEQYF.

The V gene is TRBV6-5, the J gene TRBJ2-3; D is undetermined. CDR3 length equals 15 residues. Germline V gives CDR1 MNHEY, CDR2 SVGAGI. Trimming took 7 bases from V and 0 from J, leaving 14 bases between them. The chain's CDR3 is CASTSGETSTDTQYF. CDR3 DNA sequence: TGTGCCAGCACCTCGGGTGAGACTAGCACAGATACGCAGTATTTT.